Listed below are T cell receptor beta chains from one sample, sequenced in a study of shared clonotypes between healthy human individuals. Libraries were prepared by immunoSEQ multiplex PCR; TCRdb keeps only in-frame clonotypes and omits some of them. The sample records hundreds of thousands of clones, around three quarters being singletons. The source material was memory CD4+ T cells sorted from blood. Every receptor here comes from a woman between 25 and 40 years old in good health. CDR3s include the opening cysteine and the closing phenylalanine or tryptophan. Fields, in order: clone size, V gene, J gene, D gene, CDR3 DNA, CDR3 protein. The D gene is left open where the match is weak. Size is stated for part of the rows, as once, few or many counts, or as a class when the clone is expanded.

abundance: once; v_gene: TRBV29-1; j_gene: TRBJ2-3; d_gene: TRBD2; CDR3nt: TGCAGCGTTGAAGGGCTAGCGGGAACGTATTTT; CDR3aa: CSVEGLAGTYF
abundance: .; v_gene: TRBV30; j_gene: TRBJ2-7; d_gene: .; CDR3nt: TGTGCCTGGAGTCTATACTACGAGCAGTACTTC; CDR3aa: CAWSLYYEQYF
abundance: once; v_gene: TRBV18; j_gene: TRBJ1-2; d_gene: .; CDR3nt: TGTGCCAGCTCACTTGCGCAGGACTATGGCTACACCTTC; CDR3aa: CASSLAQDYGYTF
abundance: once; v_gene: TRBV5-5; j_gene: TRBJ2-2; d_gene: .; CDR3nt: TGTGCCAGCAGCTTGACACGACAGCTAACCGGGGAGCTGTTTTTT; CDR3aa: CASSLTRQLTGELFF
abundance: .; v_gene: TRBV4-1; j_gene: TRBJ1-6; d_gene: .; CDR3nt: TGCGCCAGCAGCCAGGGACATTTGGAAAATTCACCCCTCCACTTT; CDR3aa: CASSQGHLENSPLHF
abundance: .; v_gene: TRBV2; j_gene: TRBJ2-1; d_gene: .; CDR3nt: TGTGCCAGCAGTGGTACGCGAGGATATGAGCAGTTCTTC; CDR3aa: CASSGTRGYEQFF
abundance: .; v_gene: TRBV4-2; j_gene: TRBJ2-1; d_gene: .; CDR3nt: TGTGCCAGCAGCTGGGACGTAGCTGGCAATGAGCAGTTCTTC; CDR3aa: CASSWDVAGNEQFF
abundance: .; v_gene: TRBV28; j_gene: TRBJ1-5; d_gene: .; CDR3nt: TGTGCCAGCAGGCGCAGGGTCGTTATAAATCAGCCCCAGCATTTT; CDR3aa: CASRRRVVINQPQHF
abundance: .; v_gene: TRBV7-9; j_gene: TRBJ2-2; d_gene: TRBD1; CDR3nt: TGTGCCAGCAGTAAACAGGGGTCGTACACCGGGGAGCTGTTTTTT; CDR3aa: CASSKQGSYTGELFF
abundance: .; v_gene: TRBV18; j_gene: TRBJ1-1; d_gene: .; CDR3nt: TGTGCCAGCTCACCACTTGGCACTGAAGCTTTCTTT; CDR3aa: CASSPLGTEAFF
abundance: .; v_gene: TRBV28; j_gene: TRBJ1-1; d_gene: .; CDR3nt: TGTGCCAGCAGTGCGGCCGGGGGCAGGGGAGGCACTGAAGCTTTCTTT; CDR3aa: CASSAAGGRGGTEAFF
abundance: .; v_gene: TRBV5-3; j_gene: TRBJ2-4; d_gene: .; CDR3nt: TGTGCCAGAAGCTTGTCCGAAGCCAAAAACATTCAGTACTTC; CDR3aa: CARSLSEAKNIQYF
abundance: .; v_gene: TRBV7-2; j_gene: TRBJ1-5; d_gene: .; CDR3nt: TGTGCCAGCAGCTTAGCCCAGTTTAGCAATCAGCCCCAGCATTTT; CDR3aa: CASSLAQFSNQPQHF
abundance: .; v_gene: TRBV28; j_gene: TRBJ1-2; d_gene: .; CDR3nt: TGTGCCAGCAGTCGAGGACAGTATGGCTACACCTTC; CDR3aa: CASSRGQYGYTF
abundance: .; v_gene: TRBV5-1; j_gene: TRBJ2-7; d_gene: TRBD2; CDR3nt: TGCGCCAGCAGCCCCGCCGGCGGGACTAGCGGGAGAAAAGCCTACGAGCAGTACTTC; CDR3aa: CASSPAGGTSGRKAYEQYF
abundance: .; v_gene: TRBV29-1; j_gene: TRBJ2-2; d_gene: .; CDR3nt: TGCAGCGGGGTCTTGGGGGCCGGGGAGCTGTTTTTT; CDR3aa: CSGVLGAGELFF
abundance: .; v_gene: TRBV28; j_gene: TRBJ1-4; d_gene: .; CDR3nt: TGTGCCAGCAGCCGCGCTGACTCAACTAATGAAAAACTGTTTTTT; CDR3aa: CASSRADSTNEKLFF
abundance: .; v_gene: TRBV5-1; j_gene: TRBJ2-2; d_gene: .; CDR3nt: TGCGCCAGCAGCTCAACCGGGACGCCGAACACCGGGGAGCTGTTTTTT; CDR3aa: CASSSTGTPNTGELFF
abundance: few; v_gene: TRBV19; j_gene: TRBJ2-2; d_gene: TRBD2; CDR3nt: TGTGCCAGTACGAGGCGCGGAGCGGGAGGGGAGGAGCTGTTTTTT; CDR3aa: CASTRRGAGGEELFF
abundance: .; v_gene: TRBV6-5; j_gene: TRBJ2-5; d_gene: .; CDR3nt: TGTGCCAGCAGCCCTGGGAGGGGGGGTCGGACCCAGTACTTC; CDR3aa: CASSPGRGGRTQYF
abundance: .; v_gene: TRBV18; j_gene: TRBJ2-1; d_gene: .; CDR3nt: TGTGCCAGCTCACCACCTACGAGGGCCCGAGGAGGTGAGCAGTTCTTC; CDR3aa: CASSPPTRARGGEQFF
abundance: few; v_gene: TRBV6-6; j_gene: TRBJ2-2; d_gene: TRBD2; CDR3nt: TGTGCCAGCAGGGGACTAGCGGGAGACACCGGGGAGCTGTTTTTT; CDR3aa: CASRGLAGDTGELFF
abundance: .; v_gene: TRBV7-9; j_gene: TRBJ2-5; d_gene: .; CDR3nt: TGTGCCAGCAGCACCGGACCCGTAGAAGAGACCCAGTACTTC; CDR3aa: CASSTGPVEETQYF
abundance: once; v_gene: TRBV4-2; j_gene: TRBJ1-2; d_gene: .; CDR3nt: TGTGCCAGCAGCCCAGACAGTTCACGGGGTAACTATGGCTACACCTTC; CDR3aa: CASSPDSSRGNYGYTF
abundance: .; v_gene: TRBV27; j_gene: TRBJ2-3; d_gene: TRBD1; CDR3nt: TGTGCCAGCAGTTATAACAGGGGTGGAGATACGCAGTATTTT; CDR3aa: CASSYNRGGDTQYF
abundance: .; v_gene: TRBV10-3; j_gene: TRBJ2-5; d_gene: .; CDR3nt: TGTGCCATCGGCAGACAAAAAGAGACCCAGTACTTC; CDR3aa: CAIGRQKETQYF
abundance: few; v_gene: TRBV15; j_gene: TRBJ1-2; d_gene: .; CDR3nt: TGTGCCACCAGTGTGACCCCAAATCTCAACTATGGCTACACCTTC; CDR3aa: CATSVTPNLNYGYTF
abundance: .; v_gene: TRBV18; j_gene: TRBJ2-5; d_gene: .; CDR3nt: TGTGCCAGCTCACCATTGGGCGCCCAAGGGGCCCAGTACTTC; CDR3aa: CASSPLGAQGAQYF
abundance: .; v_gene: TRBV5-1; j_gene: TRBJ2-5; d_gene: .; CDR3nt: TGCGCCAGCAGCCCTTACAGGGTTCAAGAGACCCAGTACTTC; CDR3aa: CASSPYRVQETQYF
abundance: .; v_gene: TRBV29-1; j_gene: TRBJ2-7; d_gene: TRBD1; CDR3nt: TGCAGCGTTCAGACAGGGGCCCACGAGCAGTACTTC; CDR3aa: CSVQTGAHEQYF
abundance: .; v_gene: TRBV15; j_gene: TRBJ2-6; d_gene: TRBD1; CDR3nt: TGTGCCACCAGCACTCCCCCGGGACAGACACACTCTGGGGCCAACGTCCTGACTTTC; CDR3aa: CATSTPPGQTHSGANVLTF
abundance: .; v_gene: TRBV2; j_gene: TRBJ1-5; d_gene: TRBD1; CDR3nt: TGTGCCAGCAGTGATCTAGGGACAGCGGGCAATCAGCCCCAGCATTTT; CDR3aa: CASSDLGTAGNQPQHF
abundance: .; v_gene: TRBV5-4; j_gene: TRBJ2-7; d_gene: .; CDR3nt: TGTGCCAGCAGCTTCGTATTTGGAGATATGGGGTCCTACGAGCAGTACTTC; CDR3aa: CASSFVFGDMGSYEQYF
abundance: .; v_gene: TRBV28; j_gene: TRBJ2-1; d_gene: TRBD2; CDR3nt: TGTGCCAGCAGTTCTCCGGGGGGGGCCAATGAGCAGTTCTTC; CDR3aa: CASSSPGGANEQFF
abundance: .; v_gene: TRBV2; j_gene: TRBJ1-4; d_gene: .; CDR3nt: TGTGCCATACGGAGTCCGGAAAAACTGTTTTTT; CDR3aa: CAIRSPEKLFF
abundance: .; v_gene: TRBV27; j_gene: TRBJ2-3; d_gene: .; CDR3nt: TGTGCCAGCAGTTTCCGCCCGCCCCGCCTTGGGGATACGCAGTATTTT; CDR3aa: CASSFRPPRLGDTQYF
abundance: .; v_gene: TRBV25-1; j_gene: TRBJ1-1; d_gene: TRBD1; CDR3nt: TGTGCCAGCAGTCGAAACAGGGGCGACACTGAAGCTTTCTTT; CDR3aa: CASSRNRGDTEAFF
abundance: few; v_gene: TRBV25-1; j_gene: TRBJ1-5; d_gene: .; CDR3nt: TGTGCCAGCAGTGTGGGCGGTAGCAATCAGCCCCAGCATTTT; CDR3aa: CASSVGGSNQPQHF
abundance: few; v_gene: TRBV29-1; j_gene: TRBJ1-1; d_gene: .; CDR3nt: TGCAGCGTTGAAGATCGTCGACAGGTGAACACTGAAGCTTTCTTT; CDR3aa: CSVEDRRQVNTEAFF
abundance: .; v_gene: TRBV6-5; j_gene: TRBJ2-1; d_gene: TRBD2; CDR3nt: TGTGCCAGCAGTTACTCGCGGACTAGTGGGTTCCATGAGCAGTTCTTC; CDR3aa: CASSYSRTSGFHEQFF
abundance: .; v_gene: TRBV29-1; j_gene: TRBJ1-4; d_gene: TRBD1; CDR3nt: TGCAGCGTTGAAGATAGAGAGGGACAGGCCACGTATTTT; CDR3aa: CSVEDREGQATYF
abundance: .; v_gene: TRBV5-1; j_gene: TRBJ2-7; d_gene: .; CDR3nt: TGCGCCAGCAGCTTGGAGGTCGGAAGCTCCTACGAGCAGTACTTC; CDR3aa: CASSLEVGSSYEQYF
abundance: .; v_gene: TRBV19; j_gene: TRBJ2-7; d_gene: TRBD2; CDR3nt: TGTGCCACCCGCCTGGCGGGGGGCCCCTACGAGCAGTACTTC; CDR3aa: CATRLAGGPYEQYF
abundance: .; v_gene: TRBV7-9; j_gene: TRBJ2-1; d_gene: TRBD2; CDR3nt: TGTGCCAGCAGCTTAGCGCGGGGTAGCGGGTCCTACAATGAGCAGTTCTTC; CDR3aa: CASSLARGSGSYNEQFF
abundance: .; v_gene: TRBV9; j_gene: TRBJ2-4; d_gene: .; CDR3nt: TGTGCCAGCAGCGTAGGGGGCGCCAAAAACATTCAGTACTTC; CDR3aa: CASSVGGAKNIQYF
abundance: .; v_gene: TRBV2; j_gene: TRBJ2-7; d_gene: .; CDR3nt: TGTGCCAGCAGTGTCTTCTACGAGCAGTACTTC; CDR3aa: CASSVFYEQYF
abundance: .; v_gene: TRBV6-6; j_gene: TRBJ2-4; d_gene: TRBD2; CDR3nt: TGTGCCAGCACCCCCGCGGGGGGAAACATTCAGTACTTC; CDR3aa: CASTPAGGNIQYF
abundance: many; v_gene: TRBV28; j_gene: TRBJ1-5; d_gene: TRBD1; CDR3nt: TGTGCCAGCAAAGCCGGGACAGGGATCCGTAGCAATCAGCCCCAGCATTTT; CDR3aa: CASKAGTGIRSNQPQHF
abundance: .; v_gene: TRBV25-1; j_gene: TRBJ2-3; d_gene: .; CDR3nt: TGTGCCAGCAGTTTGGGGGCTACAGATACGCAGTATTTT; CDR3aa: CASSLGATDTQYF
abundance: .; v_gene: TRBV28; j_gene: TRBJ1-1; d_gene: .; CDR3nt: TGTGCCAGCAGCCCCCACAGGACGAACACTGAAGCTTTCTTT; CDR3aa: CASSPHRTNTEAFF
abundance: .; v_gene: TRBV9; j_gene: TRBJ2-5; d_gene: TRBD2; CDR3nt: TGTGCCAGCAGCGTAGCGGTCGGGAGGGAAGAGACCCAGTACTTC; CDR3aa: CASSVAVGREETQYF
abundance: .; v_gene: TRBV29-1; j_gene: TRBJ1-5; d_gene: TRBD1; CDR3nt: TGCAGCGTCGCTGACAGGGGGGATCAGCCCCAGCATTTT; CDR3aa: CSVADRGDQPQHF
abundance: .; v_gene: TRBV10-2; j_gene: TRBJ2-1; d_gene: .; CDR3nt: TGCGCCAGCAGTGGCCAAACTAGAAATGAGCAGTTCTTC; CDR3aa: CASSGQTRNEQFF
abundance: .; v_gene: TRBV28; j_gene: TRBJ1-5; d_gene: .; CDR3nt: TGTGCCAGCAGTTTAGGGCAGAGCAATCAGCCCCAGCATTTT; CDR3aa: CASSLGQSNQPQHF
abundance: many; v_gene: TRBV7-3; j_gene: TRBJ2-1; d_gene: TRBD1; CDR3nt: TGTGCCAGCAGCGTCGGACAGGGAAACAATGAGCAGTTCTTC; CDR3aa: CASSVGQGNNEQFF
abundance: .; v_gene: TRBV6-6; j_gene: TRBJ2-7; d_gene: TRBD2; CDR3nt: TGTGCCAGCAGTTCCGGGACTAGCGGTTCCTACGAGCAGTACTTC; CDR3aa: CASSSGTSGSYEQYF
abundance: .; v_gene: TRBV7-2; j_gene: TRBJ2-3; d_gene: TRBD2; CDR3nt: TGTGCCAGCAGCCCTAAGTCCGTTTCGGCTAGCGGGAGCACAGATACGCAGTATTTT; CDR3aa: CASSPKSVSASGSTDTQYF
abundance: .; v_gene: TRBV5-1; j_gene: TRBJ2-3; d_gene: TRBD1; CDR3nt: TGCGCCAGCAGCGGGGGACAGGGGTCCACAGATACGCAGTATTTT; CDR3aa: CASSGGQGSTDTQYF